What follows are 4 T cell receptor beta chains derived from one specimen sequenced in a study of T cell repertoires in cytomegalovirus infection. MiXCR was run by TCRdb on the reads, yielding one entry per CDR3 protein. Among approximately 990,000 distinct CDR3 sequences listed, approximately 31% were seen once. The antigens these receptors bind are not known. This material consisted of cultured CD8+ T cells from PBMCs, taken from culture after CMV antigen stimulation. The receptors come from a human donor in good health (CMV status not recorded). Some clones in this sample may be carry-over from other donors' samples.

This clonotype came up a few times. This rearrangement joins TRBV27 to TRBJ2-5; possibly TRBD1 for D (5 bases). Germline CDR1 reads MNHEY; CDR2 reads SMNVEV (reference sequence). Trimming removed 4 bases at V and 0 bases at J, with 21 bases between. The CDR3 runs 18 residues. CDR3 in amino acids: CASSSYRRGTPYQETQYF. Here the CDR3 DNA reads TGTGCCAGCAGTTCTTATCGTAGGGGAACCCCGTACCAAGAGACCCAGTACTTC.

There are many counts of this clonotype. The V gene is TRBV7-6, the J gene TRBJ2-7; perhaps TRBD1 as D (6 bases). Germline V gene data show CDR1 as SGHVS and CDR2 as FNYEAQ. V was shortened by 0 bases and J by 0 bases, with 9 bases between the two germline ends. There are 15 residues in the CDR3. The CDR3 loop reads CASSLAQGYSYEQYF. The DNA for the CDR3 is TGTGCCAGCAGCTTAGCGCAGGGGTACTCCTACGAGCAGTACTTC.

The rearrangement uses TRBV4-2 and TRBJ2-1; the match to TRBD2 covers 9 bases. The germline V gene has CDR1 LGHNA and CDR2 YNFKEQ. The length of the CDR3 is 16 residues. With V trimmed by 0 bases and J by 5 bases, 5 bases remained unmatched. The CDR3 DNA reads TGTGCCAGCAGCCAAGACCCGGGACTAGCCGACAATGAGCAGTTCTTC. This translates into CASSQDPGLADNEQFF.

The chain uses TRBV7-9 and TRBJ2-1; TRBD2 might be the D (6 bases). This CDR3 has 14 amino acids. The germline gives CDR1 SEHNR, CDR2 FQNEAQ (reference sequence). Trimming stripped 5 bases from V and 1 base from J, with 9 bases between. The CDR3 here is CASSPGESYNEQFF. For the CDR3, the DNA is TGTGCCAGCAGCCCGGGGGAATCCTACAATGAGCAGTTCTTC.